The source of this T cell receptor (beta chain) is a study of T cells after yellow fever vaccination. Regarding the study as a whole: It was the secondary response that reached its peak faster, day 5 versus 15, but it was weaker.

Researchers made TCR cDNA using 5'RACE template switching, and this step added a universal primer site and UMIs. Each CDR3 protein gets one entry after TCRdb re-called the 5' RACE reads with MiXCR. The sample records around 610,000 distinct CDR3 sequences, 13% being singletons. Regarding this clonotype: The antigen is unknown.

Trimming shortened V by 2 bases and J by 3 bases, and 10 bases separated the two germline ends. In germline, CDR1 is LNHNV, CDR2 YYDKDF (reference sequence). The CDR3 contains 15 residues. V usage is TRBV15 and J usage is TRBJ1-4, with a possible D match to TRBD1 (5 bases). This TCR came from a man aged 30 to 45 who received the YFV17D yellow fever vaccine. Sample: PBMCs, taken on the day of the yellow fever booster vaccination. The CDR3 loop is CATSRSRASNEKLFF. The CDR3 DNA sequence: TGTGCCACCAGCAGATCCAGGGCGTCTAATGAAAAACTGTTTTTT. Full variable domain (rest looked up from reference TRBV15 and TRBJ1-4): DAMVIQNPRYQVTQFGKPVTLSCSQTLNHNVMYWYQQKSSQAPKLLFHYYDKDFNNEADTPDNFQSRRPNTSFCFLDIRSPGLGDTAMYLCATSRSRASNEKLFFGSGTQLSVL.